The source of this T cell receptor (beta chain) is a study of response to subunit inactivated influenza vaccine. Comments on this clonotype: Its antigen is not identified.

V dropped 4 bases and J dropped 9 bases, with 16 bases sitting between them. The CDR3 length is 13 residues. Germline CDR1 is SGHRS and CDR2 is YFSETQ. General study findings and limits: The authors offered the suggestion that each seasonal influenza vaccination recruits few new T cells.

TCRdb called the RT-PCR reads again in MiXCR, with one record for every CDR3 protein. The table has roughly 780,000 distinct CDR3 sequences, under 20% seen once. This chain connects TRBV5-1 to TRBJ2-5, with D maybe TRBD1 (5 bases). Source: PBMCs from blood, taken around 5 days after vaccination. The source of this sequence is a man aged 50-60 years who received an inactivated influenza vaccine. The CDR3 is CASSAGQGGAQYF. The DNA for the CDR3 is TGCGCCAGCAGCGCCGGACAAGGTGGGGCCCAGTACTTC.